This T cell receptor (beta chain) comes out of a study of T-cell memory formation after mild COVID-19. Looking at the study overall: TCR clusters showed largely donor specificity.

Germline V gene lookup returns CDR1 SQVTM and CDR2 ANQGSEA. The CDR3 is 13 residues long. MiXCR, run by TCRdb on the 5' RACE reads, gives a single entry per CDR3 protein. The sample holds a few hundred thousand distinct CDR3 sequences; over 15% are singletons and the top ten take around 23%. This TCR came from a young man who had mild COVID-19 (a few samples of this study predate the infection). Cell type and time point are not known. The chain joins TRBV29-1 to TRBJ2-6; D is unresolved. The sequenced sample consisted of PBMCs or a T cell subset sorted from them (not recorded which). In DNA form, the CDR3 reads TGCAGACCCTGCGCCTCTGGGGCCAACGTCCTGACTTTC. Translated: CRPCASGANVLTF.